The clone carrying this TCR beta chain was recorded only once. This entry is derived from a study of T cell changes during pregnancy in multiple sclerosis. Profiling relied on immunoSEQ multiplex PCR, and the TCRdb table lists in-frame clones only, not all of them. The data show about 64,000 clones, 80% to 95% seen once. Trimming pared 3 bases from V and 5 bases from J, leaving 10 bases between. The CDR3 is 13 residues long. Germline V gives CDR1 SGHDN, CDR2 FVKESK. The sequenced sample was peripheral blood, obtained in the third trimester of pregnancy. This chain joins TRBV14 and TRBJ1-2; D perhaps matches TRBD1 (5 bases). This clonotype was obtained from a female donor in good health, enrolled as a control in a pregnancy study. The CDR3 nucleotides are TGTGCCAGCAGCCACCAGGGTAGATATGGCTACACCTTC. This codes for CASSHQGRYGYTF.